This paragraph reports one TCR beta chain. V lost 6 bases to trimming and J lost 8 bases; unmatched junction nucleotides: 9. Germline values: CDR1 LNHDA, CDR2 SQIVND (reference sequence). The CDR3 has 14 amino acids. The data were obtained in a study of T cell changes during pregnancy in multiple sclerosis. TCRdb's copy holds only in-frame clones and misses some; the assay was immunoSEQ multiplex PCR. Among about 60,000 clones listed, less than 95% were seen once. Sequencing was performed on peripheral blood, taken in the third trimester of pregnancy. The chain links TRBV19 to TRBJ1-2, with 10 bases fitting TRBD1. This receptor was obtained from a female donor in good health, enrolled as a control in a pregnancy study. CDR3 nucleotides: TGTGCCAGTAGACCGACAGGGGGCGCGGGAGGCTACACCTTC. This codes for CASRPTGGAGGYTF.